The present T cell receptor beta chain was sequenced within a study of regulatory T cells in long-lasting Graves disease. At the level of the study: The definition of persistent Graves' disease was over 5 years of antithyroid drugs with positive TSH receptor antibodies.

The CDR3 has 16 residues. The germline V gene has CDR1 SNHLY and CDR2 FYNNEI. After removal of 5 bases from V and 2 bases from J, the junction contained 12 bases not matched to a gene. The table lists this clonotype with many counts. As yet, its antigen is unknown. Whole-study findings and limits: Persistent disease samples used TRBV28, TRBJ1-2 and TRBJ2-5 preferentially.

According to the study, TCR beta libraries were built with iRepertoire HTBI primers and CDR3-region Arm-PCR. MiXCR, run by TCRdb on the multiplex PCR reads, gives a single entry per CDR3 protein. The table has a few hundred thousand distinct CDR3 sequences, more than 20% seen once. Stated time point: persistent/refractory GD, antithyroid drugs over 5 years with positive TRAb. The TCR library was made from RNA extracted from PBMCs. V is TRBV2 and J is TRBJ2-7, with 7 bases lining up with TRBD2. Here the sequenced sample was peripheral blood mononuclear cells (PBMCs), taken when the disease was refractory, from a patient treated with antithyroid drugs. This receptor was obtained from a middle-aged woman with Graves disease. The CDR3: CASSSFRLATTYEQYF. The DNA of the CDR3 is TGTGCCAGCAGTTCGTTCCGACTAGCCACCACCTACGAGCAGTACTTC. The full variable domain, rest sourced from reference TRBV2 and TRBJ2-7, is EPEVTQTPSHQVTQMGQEVILRCVPISNHLYFYWYRQILGQKVEFLVSFYNNEISEKSEIFDDQFSVERPDGSNFTLKIRSTKLEDSAMYFCASSSFRLATTYEQYFGPGTRLTVT.